Following are 9 T cell receptor beta chains from one sample sequenced in a study of blood T cell repertoires in COVID-19. Profiling relied on immunoSEQ multiplex PCR, and the TCRdb table lists in-frame clones only, not all of them. This sample yields approximately 240,000 clones, of which over 80% are seen a single time; approximately 1.9% belongs to the top ten. The sample comprised PBMCs or T cells enriched from blood (not recorded which). The source of these receptors is a woman aged 18-29 years who had recovered from COVID-19.

This chain links TRBV19 with TRBJ1-1; 7 nucleotides line up with TRBD1. There are 14 residues in the CDR3. After removal of 6 bases from V and 2 bases from J, the junction contained 6 bases not matched to a gene. The germline gives CDR1 LNHDA, CDR2 SQIVND (reference sequence). In nucleotides, the CDR3 is TGTGCCAGTAGACGGACAGGATTAAACACTGAAGCTTTCTTT. This codes for CASRRTGLNTEAFF.

V usage is TRBV15 and J usage is TRBJ1-4; D is unclear. Deletions cut 3 bases from V and 5 bases from J, with 13 bases between. Germline loops: CDR1 LNHNV, CDR2 YYDKDF (reference sequence). This CDR3 is 15 amino acids long. The CDR3 spells CATSSGRGGNEKLFF. CDR3 nucleotide sequence: TGTGCCACCAGCAGTGGACGGGGAGGGAATGAAAAACTGTTTTTT.

The genes are TRBV5-6 and TRBJ2-3; TRBD2 agrees at 10 bases. CDR3 length: 16 amino acids. Trimming cost V 1 base and J 4 bases; bases outside gene matches: 6. Germline V gene data show CDR1 as SGHDT and CDR2 as YYEEEE. The CDR3 is CASSLRGAGGPDTQYF. CDR3 bases: TGTGCCAGCAGCTTGAGAGGAGCGGGAGGGCCAGATACGCAGTATTTT.

V and J are TRBV28 and TRBJ1-1, with D possibly matching TRBD1 (5 bases). There are 17 residues in the CDR3. CDR1 is MDHEN, CDR2 SYDVKM, per germline. The V gene lost 7 bases and the J gene lost 1 base, with 22 bases spanning the gap. This chain's CDR3 is CASTPTGNRRWNTEAFF. CDR3 coding DNA: TGTGCCAGCACCCCAACCGGAAACAGGAGATGGAACACTGAAGCTTTCTTT.

The sample holds one count of this clone. The V call is TRBV29-1, the J call TRBJ2-7; D is unresolved. The germline V gene encodes CDR1 SQVTM and CDR2 ANQGSEA. The CDR3 has 12 amino acids. Trimming removed 2 bases from V and 4 bases from J, with 9 bases in between. The CDR3: CSVEINSYEQYF. The CDR3 nucleotides are TGCAGCGTTGAAATAAACTCGTACGAGCAGTACTTC.

The chain joins TRBV5-4 to TRBJ1-3; the match to TRBD1 covers 8 bases. Germline V gene lookup returns CDR1 SGHNT and CDR2 YYREEE (reference sequence). J gave up 3 bases and V 1 base, and 3 bases lay outside the gene matches. The CDR3 has 15 residues. DNA of the CDR3: TGTGCCAGCAGCTTGCAGGGGGCCCATGGAAACACCATATATTTT. It specifies CASSLQGAHGNTIYF.

This chain uses TRBV29-1 with TRBJ2-1, with TRBD2 matching 10 bases. The CDR3 totals 20 residues. The germline V gene has CDR1 SQVTM and CDR2 ANQGSEA. The CDR3, as DNA: TGCAGGATCCCCGAAGCTACTCGTCCCGGGCTAGCGGGAGTTCTTAATGAGCAGTTCTTC. This codes for CRIPEATRPGLAGVLNEQFF.

The chain joins TRBV9 to TRBJ1-1; D is perhaps TRBD1 (6 bases). The CDR3 sequence is 16 residues long. V lost 0 bases and J lost 4, with 16 bases in between. CDR1 and CDR2 (germline): SGDLS, YYNGEE. This CDR3 reads CASSVAVTRGATEAFF. CDR3 nucleotide sequence: TGTGCCAGCAGCGTAGCAGTTACCAGGGGAGCCACTGAAGCTTTCTTT.

The J gene is TRBJ1-1, the V gene TRBV5-1; no definite D call. CDR3 length equals 15 residues. From germline, CDR1 is SGHRS and CDR2 YFSETQ. V was trimmed by 0 bases and J by 5 bases, leaving 14 bases between them. CDR3 sequence: CASSLESAVRTEAFF. CDR3 in DNA: TGCGCCAGCAGCTTGGAGTCTGCAGTAAGAACTGAAGCTTTCTTT.